This TCR beta chain appears in the sequencing data of a study of shared clonotypes between healthy human individuals. Study in general: CD8 memory received one plate per donor, CD8 naive two, CD4 memory three and CD4 naive three.

The protocol was immunoSEQ multiplex PCR, while the TCRdb copy is restricted to in-frame clones and leaves out a portion. Among fewer than 3 million clones listed, 85% to 95% were seen once. General observations from the study: Non-shared clonotypes showed lower generation probabilities than clonotypes common to all four donors.

Note on this clone: Its target is not known.

The sequenced material came from naive CD4+ T cells from PBMCs. Stated subset: CD45RA+ positively selected. This TCR was recovered from a young man in good health. Some clones in this sample may be carry-over from other donors' samples.

This chain's CDR3 is CASRPGQFYGYTF. CDR3 DNA sequence: TGTGCCAGCAGACCAGGACAGTTCTATGGCTACACCTTC. The chain uses TRBV28 and TRBJ1-2; possible D gene TRBD1, 6 bases. Germline CDR1 and CDR2: MDHEN and SYDVKM. The V gene lost 6 bases and the J gene lost 4 bases, with 12 bases spanning the gap. This CDR3 contains 13 residues.